This T cell receptor (beta chain) was sequenced during a study of CD8 T cells in ankylosing spondylitis. Study-level points and caveats: Reports say disease-linked clones showed up significantly more in matched ankylosing spondylitis synovial fluid. Past research had described some motif variants in reactive arthritis synovial fluid and blood. Clones that were linked to disease were CD8+ and were relatively rare in peripheral blood.

The germline V gene has CDR1 MDHEN and CDR2 SYDVKM. The CDR3 consists of 14 residues. Trimming stripped 6 bases from V and 2 bases from J, with 13 bases between. One entry per CDR3 protein results from TCRdb running MiXCR on the 5' RACE reads. Found here are around 250,000 distinct CDR3 sequences, about 10% of them singletons; the top ten hold roughly 6.8%. The sample holds a few counts of this clonotype. Its antigen remains unidentified. Input material: blood, either unsorted or a sorted T cell fraction (not recorded which). The source of this sequence is a male donor with ankylosing spondylitis or in good health (not recorded which). V gene TRBV28 combines with J gene TRBJ1-2; D call uncertain. Here the CDR3 reads CASSSSPINYGYTF. CDR3 in DNA: TGTGCCAGCAGCAGTTCCCCTATCAACTATGGCTACACCTTC.